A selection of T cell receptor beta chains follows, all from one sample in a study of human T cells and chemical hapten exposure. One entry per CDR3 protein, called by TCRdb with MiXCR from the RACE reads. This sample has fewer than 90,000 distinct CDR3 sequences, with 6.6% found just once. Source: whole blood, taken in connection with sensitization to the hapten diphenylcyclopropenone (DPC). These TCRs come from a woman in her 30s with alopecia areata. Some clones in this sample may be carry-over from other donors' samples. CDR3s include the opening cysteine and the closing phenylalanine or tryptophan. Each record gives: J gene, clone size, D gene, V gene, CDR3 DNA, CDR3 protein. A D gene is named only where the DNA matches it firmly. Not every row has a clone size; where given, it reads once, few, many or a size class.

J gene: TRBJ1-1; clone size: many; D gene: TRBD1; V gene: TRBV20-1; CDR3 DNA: TGCAGTCCACTGTGGACAGGGTATGAAGCTTTCTTT; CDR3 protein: CSPLWTGYEAFF
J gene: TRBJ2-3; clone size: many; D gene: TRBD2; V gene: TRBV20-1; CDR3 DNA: TGCAGTGCCGCTACTAGCGGTCTCACAGATACGCAGTATTTT; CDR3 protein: CSAATSGLTDTQYF
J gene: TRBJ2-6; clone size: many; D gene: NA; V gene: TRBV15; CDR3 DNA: TGTGCCACCAGCAGGGTTAGGAGCTCTGGGGCCAACGTCCTGACTTTC; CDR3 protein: CATSRVRSSGANVLTF
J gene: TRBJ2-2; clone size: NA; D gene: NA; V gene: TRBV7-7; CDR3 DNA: TGTGCCAGCAGCTTAAATAAGGACACCTACACCGGGGAGCTGTTTTTT; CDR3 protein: CASSLNKDTYTGELFF
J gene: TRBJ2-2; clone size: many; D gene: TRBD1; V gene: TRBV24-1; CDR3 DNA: TGTGCCACCAGTGACCCGAGATCACAGGGGGCGAGCACCGGGGAGCTGTTTTTT; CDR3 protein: CATSDPRSQGASTGELFF
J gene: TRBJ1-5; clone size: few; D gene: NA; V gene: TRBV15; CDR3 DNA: TGTGCCACCAGCATGAACACGCGCAATCAGCCCCAGCATTTT; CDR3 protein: CATSMNTRNQPQHF
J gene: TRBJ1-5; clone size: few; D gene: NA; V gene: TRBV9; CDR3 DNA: TGTGCCAGCAGCGCCGGTGGGCAGGGTTGGGCTCAGCCCCAGCATTTT; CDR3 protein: CASSAGGQGWAQPQHF
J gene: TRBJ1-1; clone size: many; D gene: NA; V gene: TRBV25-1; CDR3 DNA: TGTGCCAGCTCCAGGCAGTTGAACACTGAAGCTTTCTTT; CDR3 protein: CASSRQLNTEAFF
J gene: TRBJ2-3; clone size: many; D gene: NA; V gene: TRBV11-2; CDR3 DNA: TGTGCCAGCAGCTTACCGGTTCTGAGGACGCAGTATTTT; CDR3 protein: CASSLPVLRTQYF
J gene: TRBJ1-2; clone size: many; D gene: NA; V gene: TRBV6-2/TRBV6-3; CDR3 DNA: TGTGCCAGCCAAACAGGGAACTATGGCTACACCTTC; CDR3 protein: CASQTGNYGYTF
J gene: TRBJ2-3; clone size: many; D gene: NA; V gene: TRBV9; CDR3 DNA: TGTGCCAGCAGCTTGCGGGCGTGGGGAGATACGCAGTATTTT; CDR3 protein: CASSLRAWGDTQYF
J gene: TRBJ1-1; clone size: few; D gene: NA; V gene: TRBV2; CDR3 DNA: TGTGCCAGCAGACCCGACAGGAACACTGAAGCTTTCTTT; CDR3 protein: CASRPDRNTEAFF
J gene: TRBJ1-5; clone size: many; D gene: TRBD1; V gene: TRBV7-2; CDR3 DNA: TGTGCCAGCAGCTTAGCTGGGACAGTTGGACAGCCCCAGCATTTT; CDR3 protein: CASSLAGTVGQPQHF
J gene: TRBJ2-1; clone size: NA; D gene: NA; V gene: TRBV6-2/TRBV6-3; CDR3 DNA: TGTGCCAGCAGTTACTCCCTGAGCGTCAAGTTCTTC; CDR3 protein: CASSYSLSVKFF
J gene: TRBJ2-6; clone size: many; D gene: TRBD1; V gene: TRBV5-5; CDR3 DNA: TGTGCCAGCAGCCCACAGGGGGTCGGGGCCAACGTCCTGACTTTC; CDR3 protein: CASSPQGVGANVLTF
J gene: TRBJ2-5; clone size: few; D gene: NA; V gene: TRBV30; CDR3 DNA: TGTGCCTATATCCAGGGAGGTAGAGAGACCCAGTACTTC; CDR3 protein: CAYIQGGRETQYF
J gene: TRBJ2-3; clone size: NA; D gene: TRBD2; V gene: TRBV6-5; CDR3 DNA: TGTGCCAGCAGTTACTCGGCAAGCGGGGGGAAATCCGCTAGCACAGATACGCAGTATTTT; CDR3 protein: CASSYSASGGKSASTDTQYF
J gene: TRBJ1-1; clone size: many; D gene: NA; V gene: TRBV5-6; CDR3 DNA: TGTGCCAGCCACGAGGGGGGCACTGAAGCTTTCTTT; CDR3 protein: CASHEGGTEAFF
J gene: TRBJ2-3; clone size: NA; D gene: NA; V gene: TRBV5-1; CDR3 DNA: TGCGCCAGCAGCTTGGCGTTCCAGGACTTGGATGAGACGCAGTATTTT; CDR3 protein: CASSLAFQDLDETQYF
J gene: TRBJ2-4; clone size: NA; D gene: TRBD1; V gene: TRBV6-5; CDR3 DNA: TGTGCCAGCAGTCCCGACAGGGTAATAGCCAAAAACATTCAGTACTTC; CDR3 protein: CASSPDRVIAKNIQYF